This T cell receptor (beta chain) was obtained from a study of cytomegalovirus exposure and HLA in healthy donors. PCR used 60 Vbeta primers and 13 Jbeta primers. Libraries were prepared by immunoSEQ multiplex PCR; TCRdb keeps only in-frame clonotypes and omits some of them. Found here are some 130,000 clones, more than 70% of them singletons; the top ten hold over 2%. Comment on this clone: The antigen remains unidentified.

Study results and limitations: More clonal expansion characterized HLA-associated TCR beta chains than equally common others in a later analysis. Accurate prediction of most subjects' HLA-A and HLA-B alleles from TCR beta sequences was reported.

The sequence was collected from a man aged 25 to 40 in good health and CMV-seronegative. Sequenced input: PBMCs.

This chain's CDR3 is CASRRVAGGNEQFF. CDR3 nucleotides: TGCGCCAGCAGGCGGGTAGCGGGGGGCAATGAGCAGTTCTTC. The genes are TRBV5-1 and TRBJ2-1, with 10 bases fitting TRBD2. The trim removed 5 bases at V and 6 bases at J, leaving 5 bases unmatched. This CDR3 is built from 14 residues. Germline V gives CDR1 SGHRS, CDR2 YFSETQ.